One sample yielded the 10 T cell receptor beta chains listed below, sequenced in a study of long-term antiretroviral therapy in people with HIV. Assay version v3.0 of immunoSEQ was used, and it was run at survey level. Assay: immunoSEQ multiplex PCR; the TCRdb copy retains only in-frame clones and omits some. This sample has tens of thousands of clones, with 85% to 90% found just once. This specimen consisted of unsorted PBMCs, obtained 1.8 years after starting antiretroviral therapy. Receptor source: a woman aged 18-30 years with HIV.

This rearrangement joins TRBV28 to TRBJ1-6, with D unresolved. CDR1 and CDR2 from the germline V gene are MDHEN and SYDVKM. V dropped 3 bases and J dropped 9 bases, with 3 bases sitting between them. This CDR3 comprises 11 residues. As DNA, the CDR3 is TGTGCCAGCAGTTTTGGTTCACCCCTCCACTTT. This gives the protein CASSFGSPLHF.

This clone was counted a single time. V gene TRBV28 combines with J gene TRBJ1-5; no reliable D call. V gave up 7 bases and J gave up 1 base, with 5 bases separating them. Germline V lookup: CDR1 MDHEN, CDR2 SYDVKM. The CDR3 spans 12 residues. CDR3 nucleotides: TGTGCCAGCATAAACAGCAATCAGCCCCAGCATTTT. As protein: CASINSNQPQHF. Complete variable domain (other parts from reference TRBV28 and TRBJ1-5): DVKVTQSSRYLVKRTGEKVFLECVQDMDHENMFWYRQDPGLGLRLIYFSYDVKMKEKGDIPEGYSVSREKKERFSLILESASTNQTSMYLCASINSNQPQHFGDGTRLSIL.

The rearrangement uses TRBV6-5 and TRBJ1-4, with TRBD1 identical over 7 bases. In germline, CDR1 is MNHEY, CDR2 SVGAGI. The CDR3 runs 14 residues. After removal of 6 bases from V and 5 bases from J, the junction contained 6 bases not matched to a gene. This CDR3 is CASSGDSLNEKLFF. In nucleotides, the CDR3 is TGTGCCAGCAGCGGGGACAGCCTAAATGAAAAACTGTTTTTT.

The chain links TRBV19 to TRBJ1-1; TRBD1 might be the D (6 bases). The CDR3 contains 14 residues. V lost 11 bases and J 3 bases, leaving 19 bases between the germline ends. The germline CDR1 and CDR2 sequences are LNHDA and SQIVND (reference sequence). The CDR3 protein is CAVGGSSRHTEAFF. For the CDR3, the DNA is TGTGCCGTAGGGGGGAGTTCTAGACACACTGAAGCTTTCTTT.

This clone was picked up one time. The gene calls are TRBV11-2 and TRBJ2-2, with 10 bases matching TRBD1. Germline V gives CDR1 SGHAT, CDR2 FQNNGV. The junction had 3 bases not matched to a gene; V was cut back by 4 bases and J by 1 base. The CDR3 sequence is 16 residues long. The DNA for the CDR3 is TGTGCCAGCAGCTCCCGGGACAGGGGGAACACCGGGGAGCTGTTTTTT. Protein product: CASSSRDRGNTGELFF.

This sequence joins TRBV27 and TRBJ1-5; D unresolved. The V gene lost 5 bases and the J gene lost 0 bases, with 8 bases spanning the gap. CDR3 size: 14 residues. The germline gives CDR1 MNHEY, CDR2 SMNVEV (reference sequence). The CDR3 DNA is TGTGCCAGCAGTCATCGGGATAGCAATCAGCCCCAGCATTTT. This gives the protein CASSHRDSNQPQHF.

The chain employs TRBV4-3 and TRBJ2-1, with 8 bases matching TRBD2. This CDR3 has 16 amino acids. Germline loops: CDR1 LGHNA, CDR2 YSLEER. The V segment lost 0 bases and the J segment 4 bases; nucleotides outside the gene matches: 5. For the CDR3, the DNA is TGCGCCAGCAGCCAAGACAGCGGGGGCTTTTACAATGAGCAGTTCTTC. It is translated as CASSQDSGGFYNEQFF.

A few counts support this clone. The chain has TRBV6-6 and TRBJ1-5; TRBD1 is a possible D gene (5 bases). Germline-derived CDR1 and CDR2 are MNHNY and SVGAGI (reference sequence). The CDR3 loop spans 13 amino acids. V was clipped by 6 bases and J by 7 bases, with 13 bases between them. DNA of the CDR3: TGTGCCAGCAGGAACAATCAGGGACAGCCCCAGCATTTT. Amino acid sequence: CASRNNQGQPQHF.

The V call is TRBV5-4, the J call TRBJ2-3; 14 positions match TRBD2. V shed 4 bases and J 6 bases; nucleotides not matched to a gene: 10. The CDR3 loop spans 17 amino acids. Germline V gene sequence: CDR1 SGHNT, CDR2 YYREEE (reference sequence). CDR3 coding DNA: TGTGCCAGCAGCCCGGGACTAGCGGGAGCCTCTATCGATACGCAGTATTTT. This gives the protein CASSPGLAGASIDTQYF.

The V call is TRBV18, the J call TRBJ1-1, with 11 bases fitting TRBD1. The germline V gene has CDR1 KGHSH and CDR2 LQKENI. This CDR3 has 16 residues. J gave up 4 bases and V 3 bases, and 7 bases lay outside the gene matches. In DNA, the CDR3 is TGTGCCAGCTCACCTGGACAGGGGGCCCTCACCACTGAAGCTTTCTTT. Protein: CASSPGQGALTTEAFF.